Listed here are 29 T cell receptor beta chains from one sample, sequenced in a study of cytotoxic CD8 clonotypes in ibrutinib-treated CLL. Only in-frame clones appear in the TCRdb table, and some are missing; sequencing was by immunoSEQ multiplex PCR. The sample gives around 330,000 clones, roughly 67% of which show up once; approximately 6% is in the top ten. Sequencing was performed on PBMCs, taken after 36 months of ibrutinib treatment. The source is a human donor with chronic lymphocytic leukemia.

A single count supports this clone. The J gene is TRBJ2-5, the V gene TRBV7-2, with D possibly matching TRBD1 (5 bases). The CDR3 contains 14 residues. Trimming removed 0 bases at V and 3 bases at J, with 8 bases between. The V gene's germline CDR1 is SGHTA and CDR2 FQGNSA. CDR3 nucleotide sequence: TGTGCCAGCAGCTTAGCAGTGACAGAAGAGACCCAGTACTTC. Protein sequence: CASSLAVTEETQYF.

The chain uses TRBV12-5 and TRBJ2-7; D unresolved. The CDR3 contains 15 residues. In germline, CDR1 is LGHNT, CDR2 FRNRAP. V gave up 4 bases and J gave up 7 bases, with 20 bases separating them. The CDR3 DNA follows: TGTGCTAGTGGTTCCGCCCAGAGCCTGAGAAGGGAGCAGTACTTC. Translation gives CASGSAQSLRREQYF.

The V and J genes are TRBV29-1 and TRBJ2-5; 8 nucleotides match TRBD1. From germline, CDR1 is SQVTM and CDR2 ANQGSEA. The length of the CDR3 is 15 residues. Losses at the gene ends were 7 bases for V and 2 bases for J; bases not matched to a gene: 12. The CDR3 DNA sequence: TGCAGCGCCCTGGGACAGGAGCATATTCAAGAGACCCAGTACTTC. It yields the protein CSALGQEHIQETQYF.

The rearrangement uses TRBV10-3 and TRBJ2-1; D gene uncertain. CDR3 length: 12 residues. Trimming cost V 3 bases and J 5 bases, with 5 bases left between them. Germline values: CDR1 ENHRY, CDR2 SYGVKD. The DNA for the CDR3 is TGTGCCATCAGTGAAAGGGACAATGAGCAGTTCTTC. This gives the protein CAISERDNEQFF.

The chain has TRBV11-2 and TRBJ2-1; 10 bases map to TRBD2. Germline values: CDR1 SGHAT, CDR2 FQNNGV. With 1 base clipped from V and 4 bases from J, the junction kept 7 bases outside the gene matches. The CDR3 is 17 residues long. As DNA, the CDR3 is TGTGCCAGCAGCTTAGTTTGGGGACTAGCGAGATACAATGAGCAGTTCTTC. Amino acid sequence: CASSLVWGLARYNEQFF.

V gene TRBV7-6 combines with J gene TRBJ2-2; D assignment may be TRBD1 or TRBD2 (5 bases each). Germline CDR1 and CDR2: SGHVS and FNYEAQ. This CDR3 spans 16 amino acids. V gave up 1 base and J gave up 5 bases, with 14 bases separating them. CDR3 coding DNA: TGTGCCAGCAGCTTAGTGGTGGGGGTCCGAACCGGGGAGCTGTTTTTT. Translating it yields CASSLVVGVRTGELFF.

J is TRBJ2-1 and V is TRBV10-3, with 10 bases matching TRBD2. Trimming took 4 bases from V and 0 from J; bases not matched to a gene: 0. Looked up from germline, CDR1 is ENHRY and CDR2 is SYGVKD. This CDR3 spans 15 amino acids. CDR3 DNA: TGTGCCATCAGTGCTAGCGGGGGCTCCTACAATGAGCAGTTCTTC. Its protein is CAISASGGSYNEQFF.

The V and J genes are TRBV7-6 and TRBJ2-1; D is unresolved. The CDR3 length is 14 residues. Looked up from germline, CDR1 is SGHVS and CDR2 is FNYEAQ. The V end lost 2 bases, the J end lost 4 bases, and 9 bases lay between the germline ends. The CDR3 DNA is TGTGCCAGCAGCTTAAAGGCCAGTTACAATGAGCAGTTCTTC. It specifies CASSLKASYNEQFF.

The chain couples TRBV5-1 to TRBJ2-2, with 7 bases matching TRBD2. The J segment lost 4 bases and the V segment lost 5 bases, leaving 8 bases of the junction unmatched. From germline, CDR1 is SGHRS and CDR2 YFSETQ. The CDR3 sequence is 15 residues long. The CDR3 bases are TGCGCCAGCAGGCCCCCGGGGAGGGGCACCGGGGAGCTGTTTTTT. This codes for CASRPPGRGTGELFF.

The chain employs TRBV7-2 and TRBJ2-3, with D possibly being TRBD1 or TRBD2 (6 bases each). The germline V gene encodes CDR1 SGHTA and CDR2 FQGNSA. V lost 5 bases and J 0 bases, leaving 15 bases between the germline ends. The CDR3 is 16 residues long. Here the CDR3 DNA reads TGTGCCAGCAGCATACTCGGGGGCCCTAGCACAGATACGCAGTATTTT. Its translation is CASSILGGPSTDTQYF.

J is TRBJ2-3 and V is TRBV2; D gene ambiguous. The CDR3 contains 13 residues. With 8 bases removed from V and 1 base from J, the gap between germline ends came to 10 bases. From germline, CDR1 is SNHLY and CDR2 FYNNEI. CDR3 sequence reads: CASGITRTDTQYF. DNA of the CDR3: TGTGCCAGCGGGATCACCCGCACAGATACGCAGTATTTT.

V gene TRBV23-1 combines with J gene TRBJ1-2, with 9 bases that match TRBD1. TRBV23-1 is filed as an ORF, its function uncertain. This CDR3 region has 15 residues. Trimming at V came to 3 bases and at J to 8 bases, leaving 10 bases not matched to a gene. CDR3: CASSHSGTGFGGYTF. Here the CDR3 DNA reads TGCGCCAGCAGTCATTCCGGGACAGGGTTTGGGGGCTACACCTTC.

The chain links TRBV11-2 to TRBJ2-2; no firm D call. Trimming cost V 5 bases and J 11 bases, with 6 bases left between them. Per the germline V gene, CDR1 is SGHAT and CDR2 is FQNNGV. This CDR3 is 10 amino acids long. DNA for the CDR3: TGTGCCAGCAGCGCACTTGAGCTGTTTTTT. It is translated as CASSALELFF.

The chain combines TRBV19 with TRBJ1-3; tentative D call: TRBD1 (6 bases). This CDR3 region has 15 residues. V was shortened by 7 bases and J by 4 bases, with 17 bases between the two germline ends. CDR1 is LNHDA and CDR2 is SQIVND in the germline V gene (reference sequence). The CDR3 DNA follows: TGTGCCAGTACCCCCGAAGGGGGATACGGAAACACCATATATTTT. This translates into CASTPEGGYGNTIYF. Using reference TRBV19 and TRBJ1-3 for the parts outside the CDR3, the full variable domain is DGGITQSPKYLFRKEGQNVTLSCEQNLNHDAMYWYRQDPGQGLRLIYYSQIVNDFQKGDIAEGYSVSREKKESFPLTVTSAQKNPTAFYLCASTPEGGYGNTIYFGEGSWLTVV.

The chain employs TRBV4-1 and TRBJ2-3, with 10 bases that match TRBD2. The germline V gene encodes CDR1 MGHRA and CDR2 YSYEKL. The CDR3 runs 19 residues. With 0 bases clipped from V and 3 bases from J, the junction kept 12 bases outside the gene matches. The CDR3, as DNA: TGCGCCAGCAGCCAAGAAATACGACGATGGACTAGCGGAACAGATACGCAGTATTTT. Translating it yields CASSQEIRRWTSGTDTQYF.

This chain links TRBV19 with TRBJ1-5; possible D gene TRBD1, 5 bases. Germline values: CDR1 LNHDA, CDR2 SQIVND (reference sequence). V was trimmed by 2 bases and J by 2 bases, leaving 10 bases between them. This CDR3 contains 15 residues. The CDR3 nucleotides are TGTGCCAGTAGTATAATGGGAGGGGGCAATCAGCCCCAGCATTTT. Residues: CASSIMGGGNQPQHF.

In nucleotides, the CDR3 is TGTGCCAGCAGTGGGCAGAAGACAGGGGGCCTGAATGAGCAGTTCTTC. Encoded protein: CASSGQKTGGLNEQFF. The gene calls are TRBV27 and TRBJ2-1; 10 bases are a match to TRBD1. The CDR3 contains 16 residues. Trimming cost V 5 bases and J 7 bases; bases outside gene matches: 11. CDR1 and CDR2 (germline): MNHEY, SMNVEV (reference sequence).

The V and J genes are TRBV6-5 and TRBJ2-2; possibly TRBD1 or TRBD2 for D (5 bases each). CDR3 length: 12 amino acids. CDR1 is MNHEY and CDR2 is SVGAGI in the germline V gene. V lost 9 bases, J lost 6 bases, and 11 bases lay in between. The CDR3 bases are TGTGCCAGTCGGGACCCCCCCGGGGAGCTGTTTTTT. Translated, it gives CASRDPPGELFF.

The chain combines TRBV13 with TRBJ1-3; the match to TRBD1 covers 7 bases. The V and J ends lost 6 bases and 7 bases, in that order; junction bases with no gene match: 6. Germline values: CDR1 PRHDT, CDR2 FYEKMQ (reference sequence). CDR3 length: 13 amino acids. The CDR3 is CASSRDRRNTIYF. CDR3 coding DNA: TGTGCCAGCAGTCGGGACAGACGGAACACCATATATTTT.

This chain uses TRBV5-1 with TRBJ2-1; D gene unclear. Trimming stripped 3 bases from V and 7 bases from J, with 14 bases between. The CDR3 sequence is 14 residues long. The V gene's germline CDR1 is SGHRS and CDR2 YFSETQ. The CDR3 DNA sequence: TGCGCCAGCAGCTCAGACAACATTAGGAATGAGCAGTTCTTC. Amino acid sequence: CASSSDNIRNEQFF.

This rearrangement joins TRBV12-5 to TRBJ2-1; TRBD2 is a possible D gene (6 bases). The CDR3 totals 18 residues. Germline V gene data show CDR1 as LGHNT and CDR2 as FRNRAP. The V and J ends lost 2 bases and 1 base respectively, with 18 bases between them. Here the CDR3 reads CASGLNRESSPSYNEQFF. In DNA form, the CDR3 reads TGTGCTAGTGGTTTGAACCGGGAGAGTTCCCCTTCCTACAATGAGCAGTTCTTC.

The chain has TRBV5-1 and TRBJ2-3; TRBD1 aligns across 7 bases. Per germline, CDR1 SGHRS and CDR2 YFSETQ. The V segment lost 3 bases and the J segment 3 bases; nucleotides outside the gene matches: 10. The CDR3 covers 16 residues. In nucleotides, the CDR3 is TGCGCCAGCAGCTCCGGACAGGCCGTACCTACAGATACGCAGTATTTT. Amino acid sequence: CASSSGQAVPTDTQYF.

This rearrangement joins TRBV27 to TRBJ2-1; 9 bases are shared with TRBD2. The CDR3 has 17 residues. CDR1 is MNHEY and CDR2 is SMNVEV in the germline V gene (reference sequence). V was pared by 0 bases and J by 4 bases, with 7 bases of the junction left unmatched. In DNA form, the CDR3 reads TGTGCCAGCAGTTTATCTCCGGGCGGGAGGGCTTACAATGAGCAGTTCTTC. Its protein product is CASSLSPGGRAYNEQFF.

The chain has TRBV5-1 and TRBJ2-5, with D tentatively TRBD2 (6 bases). Germline lookup yields CDR1 SGHRS and CDR2 YFSETQ. The CDR3 totals 16 residues. Trimming left V 0 bases short and J 5 bases short, with 17 bases between. Here the CDR3 DNA reads TGCGCCAGCAGCTTGGTTGCGGGAAGGGGACGGGAGACCCAGTACTTC. Translating it yields CASSLVAGRGRETQYF.

The chain recombines TRBV19 with TRBJ1-1, with 8 bases matching TRBD1. V was clipped by 7 bases and J by 1 base; unmatched bases: 5. CDR1 and CDR2 (germline): LNHDA, SQIVND (reference sequence). The length of the CDR3 is 14 residues. The CDR3 protein is CASTPGGWNTEAFF. The DNA of the CDR3 is TGTGCCAGTACCCCAGGGGGCTGGAACACTGAAGCTTTCTTT.

The chain recombines TRBV20-1 with TRBJ1-2; D is perhaps TRBD1 (6 bases). CDR1 is DFQATT and CDR2 is SNEGSKA in the germline V gene (reference sequence). The CDR3 sequence is 11 residues long. Between the trimmed V and J ends, which lost 2 bases and 10 bases, there was a span of 11 bases. The CDR3 nucleotides are TGCAGTGCTAGACCCCAGGGGCCCTACACCTTC. Protein: CSARPQGPYTF.

V gene TRBV5-1 combines with J gene TRBJ2-7, with 11 bases identical to TRBD1. This CDR3 has 13 amino acids. The J segment lost 6 bases and the V segment lost 3 bases, leaving 2 bases of the junction unmatched. Germline CDR1 reads SGHRS; CDR2 reads YFSETQ. CDR3 bases: TGCGCCAGCAGCTGGGGACAGGGGGTCGAGCAGTACTTC. As protein: CASSWGQGVEQYF.

The chain has TRBV19 and TRBJ1-1; 9 nucleotides agree with TRBD1. Per the germline V gene, CDR1 is LNHDA and CDR2 is SQIVND (reference sequence). The CDR3 runs 16 residues. The V and J ends lost 5 bases and 3 bases, in that order; junction bases with no gene match: 10. The CDR3 loop is CASSSPTGGSYTEAFF. CDR3 DNA sequence: TGTGCCAGTAGTTCGCCGACAGGGGGATCCTACACTGAAGCTTTCTTT.

The chain combines TRBV11-2 with TRBJ2-3, with 10 bases lining up with TRBD2. This CDR3 region has 16 residues. The junction had 2 bases not matched to a gene; V was cut back by 0 bases and J by 2 bases. The germline CDR1 and CDR2 sequences are SGHAT and FQNNGV. The CDR3 region has the DNA TGTGCCAGCAGCTTAGATCTAGCGGGGGACACAGATACGCAGTATTTT. Translated: CASSLDLAGDTDTQYF.